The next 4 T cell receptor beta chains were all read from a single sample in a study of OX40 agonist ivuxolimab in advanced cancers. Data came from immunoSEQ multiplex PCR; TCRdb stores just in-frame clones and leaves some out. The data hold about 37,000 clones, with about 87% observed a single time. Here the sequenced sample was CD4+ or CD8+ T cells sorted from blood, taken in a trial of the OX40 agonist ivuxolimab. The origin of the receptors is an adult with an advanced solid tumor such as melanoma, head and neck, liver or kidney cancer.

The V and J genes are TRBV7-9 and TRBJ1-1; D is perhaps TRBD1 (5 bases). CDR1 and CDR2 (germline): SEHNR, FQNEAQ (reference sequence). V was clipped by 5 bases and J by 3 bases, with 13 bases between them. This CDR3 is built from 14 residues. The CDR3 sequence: CASSPGGMDTEAFF. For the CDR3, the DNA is TGTGCCAGCAGCCCCGGGGGGATGGACACTGAAGCTTTCTTT.

CDR3 amino acids: CASSLGQNYEQYF. As DNA, the CDR3 is TGCGCCAGCAGCCTTGGACAGAACTACGAGCAGTACTTC. This chain joins TRBV5-1 and TRBJ2-7; perhaps TRBD1 as D (6 bases). The CDR3 length is 13 residues. V was pared by 4 bases and J by 3 bases, with 11 bases between. CDR1 and CDR2 from the germline V gene are SGHRS and YFSETQ.

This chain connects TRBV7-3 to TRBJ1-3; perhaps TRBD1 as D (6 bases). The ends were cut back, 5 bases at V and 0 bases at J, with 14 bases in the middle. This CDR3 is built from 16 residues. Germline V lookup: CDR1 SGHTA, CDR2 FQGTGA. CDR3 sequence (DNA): TGTGCCAGCAGCGGCCGGGACAAATACTCTGGAAACACCATATATTTT. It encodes CASSGRDKYSGNTIYF.

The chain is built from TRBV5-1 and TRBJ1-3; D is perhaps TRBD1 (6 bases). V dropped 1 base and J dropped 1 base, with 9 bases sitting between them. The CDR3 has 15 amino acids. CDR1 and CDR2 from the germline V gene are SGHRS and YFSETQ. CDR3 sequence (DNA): TGCGCCAGCAGCTTGACAGGGACATCTGGAAACACCATATATTTT. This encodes CASSLTGTSGNTIYF.